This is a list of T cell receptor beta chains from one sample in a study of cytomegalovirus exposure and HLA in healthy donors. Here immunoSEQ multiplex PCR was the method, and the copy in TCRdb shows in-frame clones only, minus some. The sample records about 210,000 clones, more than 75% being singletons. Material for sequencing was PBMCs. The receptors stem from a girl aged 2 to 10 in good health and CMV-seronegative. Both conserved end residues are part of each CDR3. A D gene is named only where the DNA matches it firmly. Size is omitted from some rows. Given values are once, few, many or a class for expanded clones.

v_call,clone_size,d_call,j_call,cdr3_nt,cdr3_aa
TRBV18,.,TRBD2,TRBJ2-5,TGTGCCAGCTCACCCGTAGTAGGGACTAGCGGGCAAGAGACCCAGTACTTC,CASSPVVGTSGQETQYF
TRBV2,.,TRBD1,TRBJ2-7,TGTGCCAGCACCTGGGACAGGAGCTCCTACGAGCAGTACTTC,CASTWDRSSYEQYF
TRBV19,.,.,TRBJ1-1,TGTGCCAGTACCCCCGAGGGGGGGGCTTTCTTT,CASTPEGGAFF
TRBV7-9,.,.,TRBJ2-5,TGTGCCAGCAGCCCCCTTAGGGGCATATCACAAGAGACCCAGTACTTC,CASSPLRGISQETQYF
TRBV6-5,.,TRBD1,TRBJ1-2,TGTGCCAGCGGACAGGGGGCGTCAGGCTACACCTTC,CASGQGASGYTF
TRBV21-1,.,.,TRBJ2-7,TGTGCCAGCAGCAAAGCGAGGATACAGGGCTCCTACGAGCAGTACTTC,CASSKARIQGSYEQYF
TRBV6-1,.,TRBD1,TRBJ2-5,TGTGCCAGCAGTGCTTCCCCAGGGGGACAGGGGGAGACCCAGTACTTC,CASSASPGGQGETQYF
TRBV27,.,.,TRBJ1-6,TGTGCCAGCAGTTTCCTGGGGGGTGGGAATTCACCCCTCCACTTT,CASSFLGGGNSPLHF
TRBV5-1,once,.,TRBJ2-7,TGCGCCAGCAGCTTGAGGCAGGGGGGCAACGAGCAGTACTTC,CASSLRQGGNEQYF
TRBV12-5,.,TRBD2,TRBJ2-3,TGTGCTAGTGGTTCCGGACTAGCGGGGGGACTCACAGATACGCAGTATTTT,CASGSGLAGGLTDTQYF
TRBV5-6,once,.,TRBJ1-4,TGTGCCAGCAGCTTGTTGGAGATGAATGAAAAACTGTTTTTT,CASSLLEMNEKLFF
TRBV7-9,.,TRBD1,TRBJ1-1,TGTGCCAGCAGCTTACAAGTGGCCCGGACAGGGGCCATGAACACTGAAGCTTTCTTT,CASSLQVARTGAMNTEAFF
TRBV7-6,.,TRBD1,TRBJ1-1,TGTGCCAGCAGCCTACTAGGACAGGGGGGGATGAACACTGAAGCTTTCTTT,CASSLLGQGGMNTEAFF
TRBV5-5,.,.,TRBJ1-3,TGTGCCAGCAGGCCCGGGGTCTCTGGAAACACCATATATTTT,CASRPGVSGNTIYF
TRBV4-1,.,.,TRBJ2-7,TGCGCCAGCAGCCAACCCCAGGGGCTCCGCGACGAGCAGTACTTC,CASSQPQGLRDEQYF
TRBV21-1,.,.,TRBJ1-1,TGTGCCAGCAGCAGGGACTGCTCCGGGGGATTACAGGGGGCGCGAGGGAACACTGAAGCTTTCTTT,CASSRDCSGGLQGARGNTEAFF
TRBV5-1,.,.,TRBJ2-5,TGCGCCAGCAGCTTGGGAGGGTTAGGAGAGACCCAGTACTTC,CASSLGGLGETQYF
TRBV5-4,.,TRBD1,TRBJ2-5,TGTGCCAGCAGCTTGGAGGGGACAGGGGTGACCCAGTACTTC,CASSLEGTGVTQYF
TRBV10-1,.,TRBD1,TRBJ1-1,TGCGCCAGCAGTGAGGGGACAGGCCTTGAAGCTTTCTTT,CASSEGTGLEAFF
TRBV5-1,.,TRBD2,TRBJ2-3,TGCGCCAGCAGCTTGGTCCCGGGACTAGCGGGAGGGCTGACAGATACGCAGTATTTT,CASSLVPGLAGGLTDTQYF
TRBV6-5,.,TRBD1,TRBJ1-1,TGTGCCAGCAGTCACAGGGGCGGTAGGAACACTGAAGCTTTCTTT,CASSHRGGRNTEAFF
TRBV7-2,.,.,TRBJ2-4,TGTGCCAGCAGCCCCTTCGGAGCGCAACTAGCCAAAAACATTCAGTACTTC,CASSPFGAQLAKNIQYF
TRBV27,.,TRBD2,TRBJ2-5,TGTGCCAGCAGTTTACGGGCCCCCGGGACTAGCGGGGTGTACCGGGAGACCCAGTACTTC,CASSLRAPGTSGVYRETQYF
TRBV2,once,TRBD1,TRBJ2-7,TGTGCCAGCGGGAGGGAACAGGGGGCGATCGAGCAGTACTTC,CASGREQGAIEQYF
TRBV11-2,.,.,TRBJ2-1,TGTGCCAGCAGCAGTAGCCCCTTCTCCTACAATGAGCAGTTCTTC,CASSSSPFSYNEQFF
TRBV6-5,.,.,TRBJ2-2,TGTGCCAGCAGGGACACCAACACCGGGGAGCTGTTTTTT,CASRDTNTGELFF
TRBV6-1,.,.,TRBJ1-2,TGTGCCAGCAGCGAAGGCGGTTGGTATGGCTACACCTTC,CASSEGGWYGYTF
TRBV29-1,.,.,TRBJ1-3,TGCAGCGTCCGGACAATCCTTTCTGGAAACACCATATATTTT,CSVRTILSGNTIYF
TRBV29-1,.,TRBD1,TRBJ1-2,TGCAGCGTTGAGCTCGACAGGGGGCGGATGATGGGCTACACCTTC,CSVELDRGRMMGYTF
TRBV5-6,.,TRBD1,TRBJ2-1,TGTGCCAGCACACCGGAGGCGGGGACAGGGACTAATGAGCAGTTCTTC,CASTPEAGTGTNEQFF
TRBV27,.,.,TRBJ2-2,TGTGCCAGCAGTGCTTCGCGCACCGGGGAGCTGTTTTTT,CASSASRTGELFF